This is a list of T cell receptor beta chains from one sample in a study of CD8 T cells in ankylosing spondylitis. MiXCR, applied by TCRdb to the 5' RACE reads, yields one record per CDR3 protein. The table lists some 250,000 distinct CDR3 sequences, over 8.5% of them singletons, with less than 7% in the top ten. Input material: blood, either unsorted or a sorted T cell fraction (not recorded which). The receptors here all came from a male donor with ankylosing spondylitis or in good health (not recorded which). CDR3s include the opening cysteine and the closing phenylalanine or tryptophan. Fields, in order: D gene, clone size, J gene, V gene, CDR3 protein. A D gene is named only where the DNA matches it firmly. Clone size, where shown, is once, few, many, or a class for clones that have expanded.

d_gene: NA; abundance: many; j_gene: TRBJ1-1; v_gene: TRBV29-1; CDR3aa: CSVASAPDTEAFF
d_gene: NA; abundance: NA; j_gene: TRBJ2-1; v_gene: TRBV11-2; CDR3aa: CASSLVGSVAPSSYNEQFF
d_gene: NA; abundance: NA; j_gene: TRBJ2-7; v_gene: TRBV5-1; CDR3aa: CASRDTHEQYF
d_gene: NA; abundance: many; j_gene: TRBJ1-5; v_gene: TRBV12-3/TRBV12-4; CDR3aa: CASSSGIRQPQHF
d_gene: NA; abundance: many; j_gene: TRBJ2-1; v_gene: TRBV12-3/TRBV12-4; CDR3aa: CASSLTVYNEQFF
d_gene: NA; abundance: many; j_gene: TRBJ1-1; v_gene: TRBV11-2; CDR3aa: CASSLGGFEAFF
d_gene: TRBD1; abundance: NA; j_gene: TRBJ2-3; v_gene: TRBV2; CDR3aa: CASGRDRGSWDTQYF
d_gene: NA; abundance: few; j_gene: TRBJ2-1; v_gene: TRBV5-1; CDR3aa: CASSLFGSHNEQFF
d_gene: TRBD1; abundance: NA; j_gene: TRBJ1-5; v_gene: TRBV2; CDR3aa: CASSSQGGRSNQSQHF
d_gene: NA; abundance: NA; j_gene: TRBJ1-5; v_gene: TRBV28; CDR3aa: CASSFPLYRGRGDQPQHF
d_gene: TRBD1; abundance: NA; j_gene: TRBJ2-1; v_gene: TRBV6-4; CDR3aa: CASSGTGGEQFF
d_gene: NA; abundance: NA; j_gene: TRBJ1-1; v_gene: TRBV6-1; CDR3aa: CASIINGIEAFF
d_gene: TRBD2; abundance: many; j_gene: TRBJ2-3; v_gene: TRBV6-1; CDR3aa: CASYGGGPTDTQYF
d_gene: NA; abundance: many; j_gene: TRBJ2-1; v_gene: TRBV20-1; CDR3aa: CSARESGNEQFF
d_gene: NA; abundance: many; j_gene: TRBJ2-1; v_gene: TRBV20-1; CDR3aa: CSAPPPVGNEQFF
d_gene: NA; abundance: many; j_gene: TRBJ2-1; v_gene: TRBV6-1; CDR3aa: CASSAGSAYNEQFF
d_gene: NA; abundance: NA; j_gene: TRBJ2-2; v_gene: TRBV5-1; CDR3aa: CASSLTPGEGMLFF
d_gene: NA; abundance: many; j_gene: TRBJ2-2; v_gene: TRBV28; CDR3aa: CASSGTAPWNTGELFF
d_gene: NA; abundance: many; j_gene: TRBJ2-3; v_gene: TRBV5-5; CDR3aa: CASSLFEQPFTDTQYF
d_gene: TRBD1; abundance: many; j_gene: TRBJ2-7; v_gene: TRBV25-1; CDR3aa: CASSDPRTGGVYEQYF
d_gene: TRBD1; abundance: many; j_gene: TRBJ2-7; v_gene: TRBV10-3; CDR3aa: CAIRNMGQGSYEQYF
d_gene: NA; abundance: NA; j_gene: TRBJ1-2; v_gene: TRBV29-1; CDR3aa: CSVEWAIYGYTF
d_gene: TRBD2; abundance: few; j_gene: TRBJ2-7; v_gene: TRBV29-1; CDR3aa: CSASTSGGRYEQYF
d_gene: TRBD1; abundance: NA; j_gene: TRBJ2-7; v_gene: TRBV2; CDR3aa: CASSTGQGSYEQYF
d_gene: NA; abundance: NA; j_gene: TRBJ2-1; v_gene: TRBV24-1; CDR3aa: CATSDAGPGKGYNEQFF
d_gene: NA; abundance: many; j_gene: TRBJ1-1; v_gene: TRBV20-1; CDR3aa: CSASFGYEAFF
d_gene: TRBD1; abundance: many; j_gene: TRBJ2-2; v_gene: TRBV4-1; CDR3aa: CASRLGQGEAGELFF
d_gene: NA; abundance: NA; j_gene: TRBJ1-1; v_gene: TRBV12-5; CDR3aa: CASKWWESHTEAFF
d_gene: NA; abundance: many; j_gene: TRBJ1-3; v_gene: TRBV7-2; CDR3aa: CASSRGETTIYF
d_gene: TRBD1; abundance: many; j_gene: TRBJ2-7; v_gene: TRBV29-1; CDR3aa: CSVEDQFKGGSEQYF
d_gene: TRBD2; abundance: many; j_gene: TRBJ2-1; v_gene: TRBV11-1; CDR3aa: CASSLRWVAGLNEQFF
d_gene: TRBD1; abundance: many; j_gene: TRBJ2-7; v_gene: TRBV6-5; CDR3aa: CASSSGQGAYHEQYF
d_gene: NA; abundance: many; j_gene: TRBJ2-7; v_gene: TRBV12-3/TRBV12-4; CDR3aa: CASTTGLGAMYEQYF
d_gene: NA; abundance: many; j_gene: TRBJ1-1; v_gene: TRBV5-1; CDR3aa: CASSPSMGTHTEAFF
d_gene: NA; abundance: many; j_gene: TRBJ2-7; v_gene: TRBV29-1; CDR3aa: CSAKGGSGSYEQYF
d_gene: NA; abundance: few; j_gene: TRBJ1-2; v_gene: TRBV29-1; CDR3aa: CSVEGQPSEGYTF
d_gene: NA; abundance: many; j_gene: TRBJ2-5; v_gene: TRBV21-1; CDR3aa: CASIEGRKKETQYF
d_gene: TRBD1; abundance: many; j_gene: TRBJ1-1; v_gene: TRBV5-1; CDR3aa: CASSFRQGDEAFF
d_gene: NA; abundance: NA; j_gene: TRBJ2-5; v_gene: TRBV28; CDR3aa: CASSLLGKGEQETQYF
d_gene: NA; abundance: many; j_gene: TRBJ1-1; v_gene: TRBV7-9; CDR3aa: CASSFSRNTEAFF
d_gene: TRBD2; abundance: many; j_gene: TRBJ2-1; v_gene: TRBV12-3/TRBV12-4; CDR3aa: CASSPSGGAIDEQFF
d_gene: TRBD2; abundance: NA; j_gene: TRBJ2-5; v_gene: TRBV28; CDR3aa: CARKGAKLAGYQETQYF
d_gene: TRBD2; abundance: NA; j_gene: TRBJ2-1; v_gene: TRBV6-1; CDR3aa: CASTQSGGELYNEQFF
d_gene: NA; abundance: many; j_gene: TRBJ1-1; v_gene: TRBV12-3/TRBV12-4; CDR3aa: CASSLEGSNTEAFF
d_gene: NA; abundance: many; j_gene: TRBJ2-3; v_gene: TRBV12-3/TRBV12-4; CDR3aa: CASRPGTANPTDTQYF
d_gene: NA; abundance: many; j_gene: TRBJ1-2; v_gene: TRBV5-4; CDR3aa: CASSLGGTLYGYTF
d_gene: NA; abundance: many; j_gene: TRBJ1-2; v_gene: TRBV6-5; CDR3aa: CASSYSGDGYTF
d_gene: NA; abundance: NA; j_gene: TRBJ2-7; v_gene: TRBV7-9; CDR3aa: CASSLSTQTYEQYF
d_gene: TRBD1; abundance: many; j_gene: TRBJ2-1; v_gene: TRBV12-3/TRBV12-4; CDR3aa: CASSRNLEGAKEEFF
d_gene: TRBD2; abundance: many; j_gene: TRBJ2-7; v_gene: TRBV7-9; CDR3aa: CASSSGRGIEQYF
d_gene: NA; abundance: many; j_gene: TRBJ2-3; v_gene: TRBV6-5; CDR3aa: CASSSAGSGSNTQYF
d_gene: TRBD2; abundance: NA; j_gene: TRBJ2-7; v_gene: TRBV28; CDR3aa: CASRRLAGEGQYF
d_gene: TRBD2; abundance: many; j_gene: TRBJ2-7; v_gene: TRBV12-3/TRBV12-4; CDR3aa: CASSQGLAGAYEQYF
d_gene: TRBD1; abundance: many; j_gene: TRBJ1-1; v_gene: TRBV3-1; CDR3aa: CASSPTGGRTSF
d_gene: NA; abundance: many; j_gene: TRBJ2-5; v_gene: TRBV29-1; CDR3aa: CSVGATPETQYF
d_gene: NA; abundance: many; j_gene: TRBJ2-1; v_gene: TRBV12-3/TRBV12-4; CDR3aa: CASSSQGGASYNEQFF
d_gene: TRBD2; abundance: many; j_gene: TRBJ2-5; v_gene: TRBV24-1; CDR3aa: CATSDSGGTQYF
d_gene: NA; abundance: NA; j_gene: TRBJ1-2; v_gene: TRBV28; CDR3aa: CASRKGRALYYGHTF
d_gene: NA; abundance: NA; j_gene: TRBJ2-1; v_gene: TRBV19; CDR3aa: CASTVTGLHHEQFF